The present T cell receptor beta chain was sequenced within a study of beta chain features in type 1 diabetes. Background on the study: Summed over all samples, the examined sorted cells came to about 110 million.

Trimming removed 2 bases at V and 3 bases at J, with 14 bases between. The CDR3 totals 15 residues. Looked up from germline, CDR1 is MGHRA and CDR2 is YSYEKL. In its sample, this clone was seen once. The sequenced template was cDNA made from the entire isolated RNA. Here immunoSEQ multiplex PCR was the method, and the copy in TCRdb shows in-frame clones only, minus some. The sample holds 350,000 or so clones; roughly 21% are singletons and the top ten take approximately 0.046%. Sequenced: naive CD4+ T cells from blood. The chain joins TRBV4-1 to TRBJ2-7, with D perhaps TRBD2 (6 bases). The receptor comes from a woman aged 18 to 35 in good health. This CDR3 is CASSQLSGLNYEQYF. The CDR3 DNA reads TGCGCCAGCAGCCAACTCAGCGGGCTGAACTACGAGCAGTACTTC.